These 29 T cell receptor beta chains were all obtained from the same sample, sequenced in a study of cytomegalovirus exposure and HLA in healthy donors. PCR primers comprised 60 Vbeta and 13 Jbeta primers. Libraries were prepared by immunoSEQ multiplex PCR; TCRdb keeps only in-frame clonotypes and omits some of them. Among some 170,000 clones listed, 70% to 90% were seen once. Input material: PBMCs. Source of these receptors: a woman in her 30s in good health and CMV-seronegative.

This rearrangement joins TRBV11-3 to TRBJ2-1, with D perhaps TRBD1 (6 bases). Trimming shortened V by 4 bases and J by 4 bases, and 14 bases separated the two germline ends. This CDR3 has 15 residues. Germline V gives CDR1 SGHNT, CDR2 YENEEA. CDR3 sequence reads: CASSYEGGGYNEQFF. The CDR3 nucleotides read TGTGCCAGCAGCTATGAAGGGGGTGGGTACAATGAGCAGTTCTTC.

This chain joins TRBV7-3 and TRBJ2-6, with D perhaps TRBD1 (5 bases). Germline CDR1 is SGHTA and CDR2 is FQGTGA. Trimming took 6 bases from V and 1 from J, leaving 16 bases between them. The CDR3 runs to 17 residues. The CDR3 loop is CASSPTLTGSGANVLTF. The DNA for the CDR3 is TGTGCCAGCAGTCCGACGCTTACAGGTTCTGGGGCCAACGTCCTGACTTTC.

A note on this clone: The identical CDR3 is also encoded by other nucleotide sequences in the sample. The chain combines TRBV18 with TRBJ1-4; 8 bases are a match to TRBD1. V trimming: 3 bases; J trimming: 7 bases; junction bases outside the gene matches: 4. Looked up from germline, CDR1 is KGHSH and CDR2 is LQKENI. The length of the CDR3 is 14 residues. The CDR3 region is CASSPTGGGEKLFF. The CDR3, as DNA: TGTGCCAGCTCACCCACAGGGGGGGGTGAAAAACTGTTTTTT.

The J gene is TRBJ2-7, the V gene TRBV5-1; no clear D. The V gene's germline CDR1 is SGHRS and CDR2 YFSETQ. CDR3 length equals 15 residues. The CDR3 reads CATKSDPASGYEQYF. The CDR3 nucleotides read TGCGCTACCAAGTCAGACCCGGCCTCGGGCTACGAGCAGTACTTC.

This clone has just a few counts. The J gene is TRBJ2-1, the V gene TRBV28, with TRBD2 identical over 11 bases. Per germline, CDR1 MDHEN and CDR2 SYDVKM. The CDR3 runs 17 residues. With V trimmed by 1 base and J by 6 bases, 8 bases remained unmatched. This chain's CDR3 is CASSLSFGLAGVNEQFF. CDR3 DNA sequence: TGTGCCAGCAGTTTATCCTTCGGACTAGCGGGCGTCAATGAGCAGTTCTTC.

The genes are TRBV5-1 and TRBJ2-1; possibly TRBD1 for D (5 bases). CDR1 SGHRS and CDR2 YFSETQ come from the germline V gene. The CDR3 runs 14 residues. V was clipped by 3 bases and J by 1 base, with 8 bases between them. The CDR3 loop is CASSWQGSYNEQFF. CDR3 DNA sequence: TGCGCCAGCAGCTGGCAGGGTTCCTACAATGAGCAGTTCTTC. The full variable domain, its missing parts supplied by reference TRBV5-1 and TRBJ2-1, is KAGVTQTPRYLIKTRGQQVTLSCSPISGHRSVSWYQQTPGQGLQFLFEYFSETQRNKGNFPGRFSGRQFSNSRSEMNVSTLELGDSALYLCASSWQGSYNEQFFGPGTRLTVL.

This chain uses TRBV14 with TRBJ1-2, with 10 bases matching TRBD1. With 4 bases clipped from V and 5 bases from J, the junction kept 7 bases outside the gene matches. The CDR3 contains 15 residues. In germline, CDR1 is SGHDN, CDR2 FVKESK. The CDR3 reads CASSLSTGGPYGYTF. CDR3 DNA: TGTGCCAGCAGCCTCTCGACAGGGGGCCCTTATGGCTACACCTTC.

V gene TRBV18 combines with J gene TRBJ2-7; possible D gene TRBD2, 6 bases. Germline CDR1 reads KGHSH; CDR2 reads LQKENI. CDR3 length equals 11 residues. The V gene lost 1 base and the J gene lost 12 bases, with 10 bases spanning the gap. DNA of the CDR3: TGTGCCAGCTCACCACGGAGGGTTTTGTACTTC. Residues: CASSPRRVLYF. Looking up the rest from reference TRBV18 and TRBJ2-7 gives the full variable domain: NAGVMQNPRHLVRRRGQEARLRCSPMKGHSHVYWYRQLPEEGLKFMVYLQKENIIDESGMPKERFSAEFPKEGPSILRIQQVVRGDSAAYFCASSPRRVLYFGPGTRLTVT.

CDR3 DNA sequence: TGCAGCGTTGAAGATCCAATAGGACTAGAAAAACGGTTCTTC. Translation: CSVEDPIGLEKRFF. V usage is TRBV29-1 and J usage is TRBJ2-1; 7 bases are shared with TRBD2. Germline V lookup: CDR1 SQVTM, CDR2 ANQGSEA. The CDR3 sequence is 14 residues long. J lost 15 bases, V lost 0 bases, and 14 bases had no gene match.

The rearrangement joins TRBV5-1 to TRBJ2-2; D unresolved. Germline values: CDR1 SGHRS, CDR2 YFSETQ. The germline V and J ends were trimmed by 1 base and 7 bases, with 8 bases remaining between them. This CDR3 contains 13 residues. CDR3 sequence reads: CASSLIQNGELFF. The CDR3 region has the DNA TGCGCCAGCAGCTTGATACAGAACGGGGAGCTGTTTTTT.

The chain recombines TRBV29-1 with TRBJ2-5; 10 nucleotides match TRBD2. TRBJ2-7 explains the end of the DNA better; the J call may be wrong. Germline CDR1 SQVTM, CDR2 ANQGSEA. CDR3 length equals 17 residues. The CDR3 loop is CSVEEALAGELTYEQYF. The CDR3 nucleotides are TGCAGCGTTGAAGAAGCGCTAGCGGGAGAACTCACCTACGAGCAGTACTTC.

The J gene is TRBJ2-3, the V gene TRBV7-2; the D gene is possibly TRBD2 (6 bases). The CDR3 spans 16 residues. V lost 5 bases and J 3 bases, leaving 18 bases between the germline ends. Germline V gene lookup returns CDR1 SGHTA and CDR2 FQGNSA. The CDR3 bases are TGTGCCAGCAGCCAAAGTGGAGGGCCGGGAACAGATACGCAGTATTTT. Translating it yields CASSQSGGPGTDTQYF.

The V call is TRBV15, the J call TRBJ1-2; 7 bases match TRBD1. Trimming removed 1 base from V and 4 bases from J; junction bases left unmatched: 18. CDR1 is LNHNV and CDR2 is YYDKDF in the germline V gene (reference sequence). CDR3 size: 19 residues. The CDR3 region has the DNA TGTGCCACCAGCAGAGCCTTTTGGGCCCAGGGGGAGGCTAGCTATGGCTACACCTTC. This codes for CATSRAFWAQGEASYGYTF.

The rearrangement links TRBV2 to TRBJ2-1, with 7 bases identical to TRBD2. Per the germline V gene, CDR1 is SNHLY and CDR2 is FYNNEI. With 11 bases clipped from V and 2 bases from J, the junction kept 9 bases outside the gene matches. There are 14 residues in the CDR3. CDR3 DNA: TGTGCCGGATCAAGACTAGCTACCTACAATGAGCAGTTCTTC. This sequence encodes CAGSRLATYNEQFF.

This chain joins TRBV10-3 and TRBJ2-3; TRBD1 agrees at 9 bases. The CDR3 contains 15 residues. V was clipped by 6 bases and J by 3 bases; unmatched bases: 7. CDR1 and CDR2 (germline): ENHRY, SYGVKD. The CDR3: CAIRGGQGETDTQYF. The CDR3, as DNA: TGTGCCATCAGGGGGGGACAGGGAGAAACAGATACGCAGTATTTT.

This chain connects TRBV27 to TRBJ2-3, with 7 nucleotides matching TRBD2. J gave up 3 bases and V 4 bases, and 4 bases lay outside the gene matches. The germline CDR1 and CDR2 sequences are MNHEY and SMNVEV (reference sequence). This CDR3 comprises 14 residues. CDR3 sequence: CASSSGAGTDTQYF. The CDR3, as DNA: TGTGCCAGCAGTTCTGGAGCGGGGACAGATACGCAGTATTTT.

The CDR3 reads CASTDPEGRTGNTIYF. CDR3 bases: TGTGCCAGCACCGACCCCGAGGGGAGGACTGGAAACACCATATATTTT. The chain joins TRBV6-6 to TRBJ1-3, with D possibly being TRBD1 (5 bases). V was clipped by 7 bases and J by 2 bases, with 18 bases between them. This CDR3 is built from 16 residues. Per the germline V gene, CDR1 is MNHNY and CDR2 is SVGAGI (reference sequence).

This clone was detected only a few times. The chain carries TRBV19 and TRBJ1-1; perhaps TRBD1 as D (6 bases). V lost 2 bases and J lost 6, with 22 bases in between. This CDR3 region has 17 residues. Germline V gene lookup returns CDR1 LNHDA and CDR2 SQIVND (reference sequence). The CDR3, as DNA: TGTGCCAGTAGTATACAGGGGCGAGCAAGGTTCGGATCTGAAGCTTTCTTT. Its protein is CASSIQGRARFGSEAFF.

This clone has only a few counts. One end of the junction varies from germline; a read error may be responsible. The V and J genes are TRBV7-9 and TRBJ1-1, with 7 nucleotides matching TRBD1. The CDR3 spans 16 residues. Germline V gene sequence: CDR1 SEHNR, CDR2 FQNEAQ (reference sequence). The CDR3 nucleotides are TGTTCCAGCAGGAGAGACAGGGAAAAAATGAACACTGAAGCTTTCTTT. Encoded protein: CSSRRDREKMNTEAFF.

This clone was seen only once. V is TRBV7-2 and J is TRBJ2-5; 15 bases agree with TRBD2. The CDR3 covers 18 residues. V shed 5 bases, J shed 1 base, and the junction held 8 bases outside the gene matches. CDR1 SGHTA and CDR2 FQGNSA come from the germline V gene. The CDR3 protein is CASSAVGLAGGGQETQYF. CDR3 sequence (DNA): TGTGCCAGCAGCGCCGTGGGACTAGCGGGGGGCGGCCAAGAGACCCAGTACTTC.

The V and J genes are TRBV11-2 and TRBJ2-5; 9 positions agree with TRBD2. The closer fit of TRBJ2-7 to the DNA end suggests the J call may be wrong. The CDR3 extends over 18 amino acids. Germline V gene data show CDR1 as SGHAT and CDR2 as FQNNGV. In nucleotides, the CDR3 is TGTGCCAGCAGCCTCCATCCGGGCAGCGGGGGGCAAATCTACGAGCAGTACTTC. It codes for CASSLHPGSGGQIYEQYF.

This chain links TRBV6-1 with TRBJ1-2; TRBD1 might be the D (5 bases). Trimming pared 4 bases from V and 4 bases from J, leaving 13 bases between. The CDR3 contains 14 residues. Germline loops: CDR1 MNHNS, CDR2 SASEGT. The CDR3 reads CASSAQGKGYGYTF. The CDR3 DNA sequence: TGTGCCAGCAGTGCCCAGGGAAAGGGCTATGGCTACACCTTC.

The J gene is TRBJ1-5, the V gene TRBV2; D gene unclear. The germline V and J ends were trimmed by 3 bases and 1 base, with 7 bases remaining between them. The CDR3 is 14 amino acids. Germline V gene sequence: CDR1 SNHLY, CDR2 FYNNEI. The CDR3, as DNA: TGTGCCAGCAGTGACTTTCCGAGCAATCAGCCCCAGCATTTT. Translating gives CASSDFPSNQPQHF.

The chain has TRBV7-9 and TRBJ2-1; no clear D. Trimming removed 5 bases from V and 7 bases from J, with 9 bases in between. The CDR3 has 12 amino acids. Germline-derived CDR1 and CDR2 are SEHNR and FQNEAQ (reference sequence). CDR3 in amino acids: CASSRNTNEQFF. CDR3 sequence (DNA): TGTGCCAGCAGCCGTAATACTAATGAGCAGTTCTTC.

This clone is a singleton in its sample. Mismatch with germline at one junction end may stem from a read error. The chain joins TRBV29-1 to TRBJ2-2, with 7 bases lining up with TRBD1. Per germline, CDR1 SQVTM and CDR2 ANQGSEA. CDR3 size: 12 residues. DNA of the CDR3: TGTTGTCAGGGGGTAACCACCGGGGAGCTGTTTTTT. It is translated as CCQGVTTGELFF.

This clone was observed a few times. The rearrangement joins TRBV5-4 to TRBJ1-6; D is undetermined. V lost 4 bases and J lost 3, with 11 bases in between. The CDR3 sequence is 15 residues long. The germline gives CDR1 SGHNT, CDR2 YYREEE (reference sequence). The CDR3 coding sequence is TGTGCCAGCAGCCTCGCCGGGGTCTATAATTCACCCCTCCACTTT. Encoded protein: CASSLAGVYNSPLHF.

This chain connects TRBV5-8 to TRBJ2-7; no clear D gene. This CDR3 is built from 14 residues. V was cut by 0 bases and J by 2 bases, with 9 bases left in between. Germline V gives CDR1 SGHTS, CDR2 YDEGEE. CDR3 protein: CASSLGGRAYEQYF. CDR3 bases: TGTGCCAGCAGCTTGGGAGGTAGAGCCTACGAGCAGTACTTC.

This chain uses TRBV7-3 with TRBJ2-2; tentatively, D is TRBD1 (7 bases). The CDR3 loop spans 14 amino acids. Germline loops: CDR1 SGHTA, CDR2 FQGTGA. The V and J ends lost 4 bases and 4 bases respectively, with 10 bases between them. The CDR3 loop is CASSSGGGTGELFF. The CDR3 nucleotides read TGTGCCAGCAGCTCAGGGGGAGGCACCGGGGAGCTGTTTTTT.

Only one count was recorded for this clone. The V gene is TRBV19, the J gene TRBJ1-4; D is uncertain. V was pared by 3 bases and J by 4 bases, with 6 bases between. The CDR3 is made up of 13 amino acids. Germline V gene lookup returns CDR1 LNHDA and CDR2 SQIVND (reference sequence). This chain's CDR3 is CASSIGINEKLFF. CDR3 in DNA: TGTGCCAGTAGTATCGGGATTAATGAAAAACTGTTTTTT.